This is a list of T cell receptor beta chains from one sample in a study of T cell responses to AZD1222 COVID-19 vaccine. Repertoires were generated with immunoSEQ multiplex PCR, while TCRdb's copy carries only in-frame clones and drops some. The data contain about 87,000 clones, around 87% of them singletons. Sequences were derived from peripheral blood, sampled on day 0 of AZD1222 vaccination. The origin of the receptors is an adult in good health. The CDR3 runs from the conserved cysteine through the conserved F or W. A D gene is named only where the DNA matches it firmly. For some rows the clone size is stated as once, few or many, or as a class when expanded; others skip it.

>TRBV7-8|few|TRBJ1-2|TRBD1
TGTGCCAGCAGCCCCCCTACAGGGGAGGTCCATGGCTACACCTTC
CASSPPTGEVHGYTF
>TRBV5-1|-|TRBJ1-1|TRBD1
TGCGCCAGCAGCTCGACAGGGTCGGTGACTGAAGCTTTCTTT
CASSSTGSVTEAFF
>TRBV18|-|TRBJ2-3|-
TGTGCCAGCTCACCCACCCTAGCTCTGGGGAGCACAGATACGCAGTATTTT
CASSPTLALGSTDTQYF
>TRBV6-5|-|TRBJ2-5|TRBD2
TGTGCCAGCAGTTACTCGTGGGGGGGAGAGACCCAGTACTTC
CASSYSWGGETQYF
>TRBV4-2|-|TRBJ2-3|TRBD2
TGTGCCAGCAGCTACGGGACTAGCGGGGTCACAGATACGCAGTATTTT
CASSYGTSGVTDTQYF
>TRBV6-5|-|TRBJ1-3|-
TGTGCCAGCAGCGGGGGGGCTGGAAACACCATATATTTT
CASSGGAGNTIYF
>TRBV2|-|TRBJ1-1|-
TGTGCCAGCAGGATTATTGGTCCGTTGGGGGCTTTCTTT
CASRIIGPLGAFF
>TRBV19|-|TRBJ1-1|TRBD1
TGTGCCAGTGGCAGGACAGGGGGCGAGGAAGCTTTCTTT
CASGRTGGEEAFF
>TRBV7-9|-|TRBJ1-5|-
TGTGCCAGCAGCTTAGTGGGTGGGGGACCTCAGCCCCAGCATTTT
CASSLVGGGPQPQHF
>TRBV24-1|-|TRBJ1-2|-
TGTGCCACCAGTGCGACGTTTCCTCTCTATGGCTACACCTTC
CATSATFPLYGYTF
>TRBV30|-|TRBJ1-4|-
TGTGCCTGGAGTGTGGCACGGTCAAGTGAAAAACTGTTTTTT
CAWSVARSSEKLFF
>TRBV19|-|TRBJ2-7|-
TGTGCCAGTAGTATAGATCGTCAGGGGATCTACGAGCAGTACTTC
CASSIDRQGIYEQYF
>TRBV6-2/TRBV6-3|-|TRBJ2-5|-
TGTGCCAGCAGTTTCAGTCTTCTGCAAGAGACCCAGTACTTC
CASSFSLLQETQYF
>TRBV28|-|TRBJ2-1|-
TGTGCCAGCAGCCGAGAAGGGGGCTACAATGAGCAGTTCTTC
CASSREGGYNEQFF
>TRBV19|-|TRBJ1-1|-
TGTGCCAGTAGTTCCCGGACCGAAAACACTGAAGCTTTCTTT
CASSSRTENTEAFF
>TRBV13|-|TRBJ2-3|-
TGTGCCAGCAGCCCCCGTCCAGATACGCAGTATTTT
CASSPRPDTQYF
>TRBV2|-|TRBJ1-4|-
TGTGCCAGCAGAAGTTTAGAAAAACTGTTTTTT
CASRSLEKLFF
>TRBV6-1|once|TRBJ1-2|-
TGTGCCAGCAGTGAAACAAGGACGGCCTTGAGGGGTGGCTACACCTTC
CASSETRTALRGGYTF
>TRBV12-5|-|TRBJ2-1|TRBD2
TGTGCTAGTGGCAAGACTAGCGGGGCACGCAATGAGCAGTTCTTC
CASGKTSGARNEQFF
>TRBV7-2|-|TRBJ1-6|TRBD1
TGTGCCAGCAGCCTAGGACAGGGGCATAATTCACCCCTCCACTTT
CASSLGQGHNSPLHF
>TRBV6-5|once|TRBJ2-7|TRBD2
TGTGCCAGCAGACGGACTAGCGGTGACATGTACGAGCAGTACTTC
CASRRTSGDMYEQYF
>TRBV4-3|once|TRBJ1-1|TRBD1
TGCGCCAGCAGCCAAGAGCCGGGACAGTCCACTGAAGCTTTCTTT
CASSQEPGQSTEAFF
>TRBV4-3|-|TRBJ1-6|-
TGCGCCAGCAGCCAAGATAGGGGGGTCGATAATTCACCCCTCCACTTT
CASSQDRGVDNSPLHF
>TRBV4-2|-|TRBJ2-7|-
TGTGCCAGCAGCCAAGTAGGGGGGGGCCCCTACGAGCAGTACTTC
CASSQVGGGPYEQYF
>TRBV12-3/TRBV12-4|-|TRBJ1-2|-
TGTGCCAGCAGTTTACAGGTTTTCTATGGCTACACCTTC
CASSLQVFYGYTF
>TRBV9|-|TRBJ2-1|-
TGTGCCAGCAGCATTAGCGGCGACTACAATGAGCAGTTCTTC
CASSISGDYNEQFF
>TRBV5-8|-|TRBJ2-3|-
TGTGCCAGCAGCCCCTGGGGGGTTACAGATACGCAGTATTTT
CASSPWGVTDTQYF
>TRBV19|-|TRBJ1-1|-
TGTGCCAGTAGTATAGATCTCAGGCGGATGAACACTGAAGCTTTCTTT
CASSIDLRRMNTEAFF
>TRBV11-1|-|TRBJ2-2|-
TGTGCCAGCAGCTTTTTAGAGGCGAACACCGGGGAGCTGTTTTTT
CASSFLEANTGELFF
>TRBV10-1|-|TRBJ2-5|-
TGCGCCAGCATCTCATCGCGGGTTCAGTGTATGGAGACCCAGTACTTC
CASISSRVQCMETQYF
>TRBV2|-|TRBJ1-4|-
TGTGCCAGCAGTGCTACAGGGACACGGGCTGAAAAACTGTTTTTT
CASSATGTRAEKLFF
>TRBV12-3/TRBV12-4|-|TRBJ1-5|TRBD1
TGTGCCAGCAGCCAGACAGGGTTACAGCCCCAGCATTTT
CASSQTGLQPQHF
>TRBV14|-|TRBJ2-1|-
TGTGCCAGCAGCGATTACAATGAGCAGTTCTTC
CASSDYNEQFF
>TRBV6-2/TRBV6-3|-|TRBJ1-2|-
TGTGCCAGCAGTTTGGACGAATACAGAGCCTACTATGGCTACACCTTC
CASSLDEYRAYYGYTF
>TRBV4-3|-|TRBJ2-7|TRBD1
TGCGCCAGCAGCCCAGGCTGGAGACAGGGACGTAGCTCCTACGAGCAGTACTTC
CASSPGWRQGRSSYEQYF
>TRBV7-2|-|TRBJ2-2|-
TGTGCCAGCAGCTTATCGGGGTTCGACACCGGGGAGCTGTTTTTT
CASSLSGFDTGELFF
>TRBV6-4|-|TRBJ1-6|-
TGTGCCAGCAGTTTACTCGAGAGGAATTCACCCCTCCACTTT
CASSLLERNSPLHF
>TRBV12-3/TRBV12-4|-|TRBJ1-6|-
TGTGCCACCCAGGGGTCCCATAATTCACCCCTCCACTTT
CATQGSHNSPLHF
>TRBV12-5|once|TRBJ1-1|-
TGTGCTAGTGGTTTGGACCAGGGCGGAACTGAAGCTTTCTTT
CASGLDQGGTEAFF
>TRBV6-5|once|TRBJ1-5|TRBD1
TGTGCCAGCAGTTACCGACAGGGCTCGAGGGCCCAGCATTTT
CASSYRQGSRAQHF
>TRBV4-1|-|TRBJ2-5|TRBD2
TGCGCCAGCAGCCAACCACGGGGACTAGCGGGCGAGGGGGAGACCCAGTACTTC
CASSQPRGLAGEGETQYF
>TRBV2|-|TRBJ2-7|-
TGTGCCAGCAGTAAGGGCCTCTCCCCGTCGATGTCGCACTTC
CASSKGLSPSMSHF